These T cell receptor beta chains were read from a single sample in a study of blood T cells in healthy people across ages. TCRdb used MiXCR to reprocess the 5' RACE reads, holding one entry per CDR3 protein. The table lists 1.5 million to 2 million distinct CDR3 sequences, 39% of them singletons. Sample: blood. The receptors stem from a human donor in good health. The conserved cysteine and the conserved F or W are not part of the CDR3 here.

J,V,CDR3
TRBJ2-3,TRBV27,ASSDPSKIGTDTQY
TRBJ2-7,TRBV29-1,SVVAGNNEQY
TRBJ2-3,TRBV15,ATSRDRLNTDTQY
TRBJ2-1,TRBV29-1,SVEVSRQQF
TRBJ2-1,TRBV7-8,ASSPTTSGGDYNEQF
TRBJ2-3,TRBV6-5,ASSYPTASTSTDTQY
TRBJ2-4,TRBV12-3/TRBV12-4,ASSPPLADFQGKNIQY
TRBJ1-1,TRBV29-1,SVEGTDVEAF
TRBJ1-2,TRBV24-1,ATSDYPGGGGYT
TRBJ2-1,TRBV12-3/TRBV12-4,ASSLGGYGDSDNEQF
TRBJ2-3,TRBV5-5,ASSLAQTPSTDTQY
TRBJ1-2,TRBV20-1,SARDLRGFGYGYT
TRBJ1-5,TRBV7-2,ASTQGAGSNQPQH
TRBJ2-3,TRBV29-1,SVGLEFTDTQY
TRBJ2-6,TRBV6-5,ASSYSVRTMFFGANVLT
TRBJ1-5,TRBV20-1,SAACGGNQPQH
TRBJ1-1,TRBV7-2,ASSFGSRGDTEAF
TRBJ2-2,TRBV12-5,ASGFDAGTSGGELF
TRBJ1-1,TRBV20-1,SASWAGGLGTEAF
TRBJ2-3,TRBV2,ASSELRGDTQY
NA,TRBV5-1,ASSLNGGAVNEQY
TRBJ2-5,TRBV20-1,SARVKEETQY
TRBJ2-5,TRBV5-1,ASSLRGNFQETQY